This is a list of T cell receptor beta chains from one sample in a study of long-term antiretroviral therapy in people with HIV. Profiled with immunoSEQ multiplex PCR; TCRdb holds only in-frame clones, not every one. The sample records some 28,000 clones, around 80% being singletons. Sequenced here: unsorted PBMCs, sampled 1.5 years before starting antiretroviral therapy. The receptor set was obtained from a man aged 18 to 29 with HIV. CDR3s include the opening cysteine and the closing phenylalanine or tryptophan. Each record gives: CDR3 protein, V gene, CDR3 length.

cdr3_aa: CASTPSPYRQGAGGYTF; v_call: TRBV5-6; cdr3_length: 17
cdr3_aa: CASSLASPPPLWDEQFF; v_call: TRBV7-2; cdr3_length: 17
cdr3_aa: CASRETLTGGSPLHF; v_call: TRBV2; cdr3_length: 15
cdr3_aa: CAWMPGPHEAFF; v_call: TRBV30; cdr3_length: 12
cdr3_aa: CASSLVHEQFF; v_call: TRBV7-9; cdr3_length: 11
cdr3_aa: CASSQEGWSEQYF; v_call: TRBV4-3; cdr3_length: 13
cdr3_aa: CASSTSLAGKANEQFF; v_call: TRBV19; cdr3_length: 16
cdr3_aa: CASSPSLGQGNTGELFF; v_call: TRBV7-3; cdr3_length: 17
cdr3_aa: CASSYHRGQGTEAFF; v_call: TRBV27; cdr3_length: 15
cdr3_aa: CASSPPGQNGYTF; v_call: TRBV18; cdr3_length: 13
cdr3_aa: CAISPGTGFSGANVLTF; v_call: TRBV10-3; cdr3_length: 17
cdr3_aa: CASSLSQGAAYEQYF; v_call: TRBV5-1; cdr3_length: 15
cdr3_aa: CASSPLGTSYEQYF; v_call: TRBV19; cdr3_length: 14
cdr3_aa: CASSLSGGGELFF; v_call: TRBV27; cdr3_length: 13
cdr3_aa: CASSLVSGAGNTIYF; v_call: TRBV5-6; cdr3_length: 15
cdr3_aa: CASSLGDSPTYVQYF; v_call: TRBV7-2; cdr3_length: 15
cdr3_aa: CASSPGPAYNEQFF; v_call: TRBV4-1; cdr3_length: 14
cdr3_aa: CASSVAGGPSGNTIYF; v_call: TRBV9; cdr3_length: 16
cdr3_aa: CASSLGRQETQYF; v_call: TRBV7-9; cdr3_length: 13
cdr3_aa: CASRGTTLYEQYF; v_call: TRBV2; cdr3_length: 13
cdr3_aa: CASSYSMQGRRNEQFF; v_call: TRBV6-5; cdr3_length: 16
cdr3_aa: CASSLGGVEQYF; v_call: TRBV5-5; cdr3_length: 12
cdr3_aa: CASSPPGRASYEQYF; v_call: TRBV18; cdr3_length: 15
cdr3_aa: CAISGTGAGNTIYF; v_call: TRBV10-3; cdr3_length: 14
cdr3_aa: CASSLFLATSGRGADTQYF; v_call: TRBV7-2; cdr3_length: 19
cdr3_aa: CASGRAGTDTQYF; v_call: TRBV11-2; cdr3_length: 13
cdr3_aa: CASSLYTGTWDDGYTF; v_call: TRBV18; cdr3_length: 16
cdr3_aa: CASSQAFGTGGYEQYF; v_call: TRBV4-2; cdr3_length: 16
cdr3_aa: CASSPGQGVAETQYF; v_call: TRBV4-1; cdr3_length: 15
cdr3_aa: CASSPPMEKLFF; v_call: TRBV28; cdr3_length: 12
cdr3_aa: CASSSGTYEGAFF; v_call: TRBV7-3; cdr3_length: 13